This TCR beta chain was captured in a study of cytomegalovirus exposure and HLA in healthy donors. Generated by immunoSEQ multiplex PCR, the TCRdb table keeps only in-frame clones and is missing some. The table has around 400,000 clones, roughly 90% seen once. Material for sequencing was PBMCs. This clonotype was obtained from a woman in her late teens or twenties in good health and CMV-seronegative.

CDR3 sequence: CASSWRRSRSGNTIYF. The CDR3 DNA sequence: TGTGCCAGCAGCTGGAGACGCAGTAGGTCTGGAAACACCATATATTTT. J is TRBJ1-3 and V is TRBV5-6; D gene unclear. This CDR3 region has 16 residues. Germline assignment: CDR1 SGHDT and CDR2 YYEEEE. The germline V and J ends were trimmed by 3 bases and 1 base, with 14 bases remaining between them. Variable domain in full (rest from reference TRBV5-6 and TRBJ1-3): DAGVTQSPTHLIKTRGQQVTLRCSPKSGHDTVSWYQQALGQGPQFIFQYYEEEERQRGNFPDRFSGHQFPNYSSELNVNALLLGDSALYLCASSWRRSRSGNTIYFGEGSWLTVV.